This TCR beta chain comes out of a study of CD8 T cells in Susac syndrome. Losses at the gene ends were 4 bases for V and 4 bases for J; bases not matched to a gene: 8. Germline V gene sequence: CDR1 SGDLS, CDR2 YYNGEE. The CDR3 spans 15 residues. Random hexamers were used to reverse transcribe an amount of roughly 0.5 to 1 ug RNA. TCRdb reprocessed the immunoSEQ multiplex PCR reads via MiXCR and lists one record per CDR3 protein. Of 100,000 to 150,000 distinct CDR3 sequences in the sample, over 85% are singletons; the top ten hold less than 0.25%. J is TRBJ1-1 and V is TRBV9, with 9 bases matching TRBD1. The sample taken for sequencing was CD8+ T cells from PBMCs. This clonotype was sampled from a human donor with Susac syndrome. In nucleotides, the CDR3 is TGTGCCAGCAGCCCAGCGGGACAGGGTGGCACTGAAGCTTTCTTT. This encodes CASSPAGQGGTEAFF.